Presented here are 24 T cell receptor beta chains from one specimen sequenced in a study of T cell responses to AZD1222 COVID-19 vaccine (dated by TCRdb to 2020 to 2022). Library creation used the immunoSEQ multiplex PCR assay. The clones in this table, taken by TCRdb from immuneACCESS, are in-frame only. Not every clone is retained; where verified, under half of the shortfall comes from an unresolved V gene, and the cause of the rest is unknown. Across this sample there are around 180,000 clones, with 85% to 90% seen only once. The ten largest clonotypes hold 25% to 30% of the sample. What the time point label conveys for this sample: about 28 days (+/-7) after the second vaccine dose. The input for sequencing was peripheral blood, taken 28 days after the second AZD1222 dose. The receptor set was obtained from an adult who received the AZD1222 COVID-19 vaccine.

The rearrangement joins TRBV5-4 to TRBJ1-4, with no clear D. CDR1 is SGHNT, CDR2 YYREEE, per germline (reference sequence). The CDR3 extends over 16 amino acids. V gave up 3 bases and J gave up 4 bases, with 16 bases separating them. CDR3 residues: CASSSGPRVGNEKLFF. CDR3 nucleotide sequence: TGTGCCAGCAGCTCCGGGCCAAGGGTTGGTAATGAAAAACTGTTTTTT.

The chain employs TRBV28 and TRBJ1-1, with D possibly being TRBD1 (5 bases). This CDR3 region has 16 residues. Per the germline V gene, CDR1 is MDHEN and CDR2 is SYDVKM. The germline V and J ends were trimmed by 6 bases and 2 bases, with 19 bases remaining between them. CDR3 residues: CASSQRTGTVNTEAFF. In DNA form, the CDR3 reads TGTGCCAGCAGCCAAAGAACCGGGACCGTTAACACTGAAGCTTTCTTT. The full variable domain, in which reference TRBV28 and TRBJ1-1 provide the parts outside the CDR3, is DVKVTQSSRYLVKRTGEKVFLECVQDMDHENMFWYRQDPGLGLRLIYFSYDVKMKEKGDIPEGYSVSREKKERFSLILESASTNQTSMYLCASSQRTGTVNTEAFFGQGTRLTVV.

The rearrangement joins TRBV5-1 to TRBJ2-7; TRBD1 agrees at 7 bases. The CDR3 covers 15 residues. V lost 6 bases, J lost 4 bases, and 13 bases stayed unmatched. Germline assignment: CDR1 SGHRS and CDR2 YFSETQ. In nucleotides, the CDR3 is TGCGCCAGCACCCCCTGGACAGGCCTTGGATACGAGCAGTACTTC. This sequence encodes CASTPWTGLGYEQYF.

On this clone: Other DNA sequences in this sample translate to the same CDR3. The chain carries TRBV28 and TRBJ2-7, with 8 bases fitting TRBD1. The length of the CDR3 is 14 residues. With V trimmed by 4 bases and J by 3 bases, 5 bases remained unmatched. The germline CDR1 and CDR2 sequences are MDHEN and SYDVKM. The CDR3 DNA reads as TGTGCCAGCAGTTCTGGACAGGGAAACTACGAGCAGTACTTC. As protein: CASSSGQGNYEQYF.

The chain combines TRBV4-3 with TRBJ2-7; D may be TRBD1 or TRBD2 (5 bases each). Per germline, CDR1 LGHNA and CDR2 YSLEER. V was shortened by 1 base and J by 9 bases, with 19 bases between the two germline ends. The CDR3 consists of 15 residues. The CDR3 reads CASSQGHGPAGGQYF. The CDR3 coding sequence is TGCGCCAGCAGCCAAGGGCACGGGCCAGCTGGGGGGCAGTACTTC.

This clone has just one count. The rearrangement links TRBV7-9 to TRBJ2-5; D is ambiguous. V shed 4 bases and J shed 4 bases, with 4 bases lying between them. Germline CDR1 SEHNR, CDR2 FQNEAQ (reference sequence). This CDR3 is 11 amino acids long. The CDR3 is CASSSRETQYF. The CDR3 region has the DNA TGTGCCAGCAGCTCACGAGAGACCCAGTACTTC.

This sequence joins TRBV9 and TRBJ1-3, with D unclear. With 6 bases removed from V and 0 bases from J, the gap between germline ends came to 10 bases. Germline loops: CDR1 SGDLS, CDR2 YYNGEE. The CDR3 sequence is 14 residues long. Here the CDR3 reads CASTMDFSGNTIYF. The CDR3 region has the DNA TGTGCCAGCACCATGGACTTCTCTGGAAACACCATATATTTT.

The chain uses TRBV5-1 and TRBJ2-1; TRBD2 matches 12 bases. The CDR3 contains 16 residues. Per germline, CDR1 SGHRS and CDR2 YFSETQ. Trimming removed 4 bases from V and 4 bases from J; junction bases left unmatched: 6. Written as DNA, the CDR3 is TGCGCCAGCAGCGGCCTAGCGGGAGGGCTTTACAATGAGCAGTTCTTC. Residues: CASSGLAGGLYNEQFF.

The chain links TRBV27 to TRBJ2-2, with 7 bases matching TRBD2. CDR1 is MNHEY, CDR2 SMNVEV, per germline (reference sequence). Trimming at V came to 3 bases and at J to 4 bases, leaving 11 bases not matched to a gene. CDR3 size: 17 residues. CDR3 protein: CASSLGGSRMGTGELFF. The CDR3 coding sequence is TGTGCCAGCAGTTTGGGGGGGAGCCGTATGGGCACCGGGGAGCTGTTTTTT.

The rearrangement uses TRBV6-5 and TRBJ2-1; possibly TRBD1 or TRBD2 for D (5 bases each). The CDR3 runs 14 residues. V was clipped by 7 bases and J by 3 bases, with 13 bases between them. The V gene's germline CDR1 is MNHEY and CDR2 SVGAGI. The CDR3 here is CASTLGTDYNEQFF. As DNA, the CDR3 is TGTGCCAGCACCCTCGGGACGGACTACAATGAGCAGTTCTTC.

The chain recombines TRBV21-1 with TRBJ2-1; the table's D gene call, TRBD2, was not cross checked with the DNA. TRBV21-1 is reported as a pseudogene. The CDR3 runs to 20 residues. The chain's CDR3 is CASSKAPTGTSGREHNEQFF. CDR3 bases: TGTGCCAGCAGCAAGGCCCCAACCGGGACTAGCGGGAGGGAGCACAATGAGCAGTTCTTC.

The chain joins TRBV7-5 to TRBJ2-7; no DNA check was done on the table's D call, TRBD1. TRBV7-5 is tagged as a pseudogene. The CDR3 covers 18 residues. The DNA for the CDR3 is TGTGCCAGAAGCTCCCCCGGGGACAGCATATGGATCACCTACGAGCAGTACTTC. This encodes CARSSPGDSIWITYEQYF.

This clone has just a few counts. The rearrangement uses TRBV6-5 and TRBJ2-7; D gene ambiguous. The CDR3 is 14 residues long. The V end lost 5 bases, the J end lost 2 bases, and 13 bases lay between the germline ends. Germline CDR1 and CDR2: MNHEY and SVGAGI. The chain's CDR3 is CASSPMRQTYEQYF. The CDR3 nucleotides read TGTGCCAGCAGTCCTATGAGGCAGACCTACGAGCAGTACTTC.

The V and J genes are TRBV19 and TRBJ2-5, with 8 bases matching TRBD1. This CDR3 comprises 15 residues. CDR1 and CDR2 (germline): LNHDA, SQIVND (reference sequence). V gave up 0 bases and J gave up 4 bases; unmatched junction bases: 4. CDR3: CASSIDRTGTETQYF. CDR3 nucleotide sequence: TGTGCCAGTAGTATAGATCGGACAGGGACAGAGACCCAGTACTTC.

This CDR3 is CASSLRSGAGVTYEQYF. DNA of the CDR3: TGTGCCAGCAGCTTAAGGTCGGGGGCAGGCGTCACCTACGAGCAGTACTTC. The rearrangement links TRBV7-8 to TRBJ2-7, with D perhaps given as TRBD1 or TRBD2 (6 bases each). Germline V lookup: CDR1 SGHVS, CDR2 FQNEAQ. The germline V and J ends were trimmed by 2 bases and 2 bases, with 19 bases remaining between them. This CDR3 region has 17 residues.

The CDR3 reads CASSLGRLAGGGEQFF. The CDR3 bases are TGTGCCAGCAGCTTAGGCCGGCTAGCGGGAGGTGGTGAGCAGTTCTTC. This rearrangement joins TRBV7-2 to TRBJ2-1, with 11 bases aligning to TRBD2. V shed 1 base and J 9 bases; nucleotides not matched to a gene: 8. This CDR3 is 16 amino acids long. From germline, CDR1 is SGHTA and CDR2 FQGNSA.

This clone was detected a few times. This rearrangement joins TRBV24-1 to TRBJ1-1, with D maybe TRBD1 (5 bases). The CDR3 loop spans 16 amino acids. Trimming took 9 bases from V and 1 from J, leaving 20 bases between them. Germline-derived CDR1 and CDR2 are KGHDR and SFDVKD. CDR3 protein: CATHPPKRTPNTEAFF. DNA of the CDR3: TGTGCCACCCACCCCCCAAAAAGGACACCGAACACTGAAGCTTTCTTT.

The chain has TRBV27 and TRBJ1-2, with D unclear. Germline V CDR1 and CDR2: MNHEY, SMNVEV (reference sequence). V was clipped by 3 bases and J by 1 base, with 12 bases between them. The CDR3 covers 15 residues. CDR3 coding DNA: TGTGCCAGCAGTTTGCTTGGGGTGGGTAACTATGGCTACACCTTC. It specifies CASSLLGVGNYGYTF.

The chain is built from TRBV5-4 and TRBJ2-4; TRBD2 agrees at 7 bases. V was clipped by 2 bases and J by 9 bases; unmatched bases: 5. Germline lookup yields CDR1 SGHNT and CDR2 YYREEE (reference sequence). The CDR3 has 13 amino acids. In DNA, the CDR3 is TGTGCCAGCAGCTTCGGACTAGACACCATTCAGTACTTC. It codes for CASSFGLDTIQYF. Full variable domain (outside the CDR3, taken from reference TRBV5-4 and TRBJ2-4): ETGVTQSPTHLIKTRGQQVTLRCSSQSGHNTVSWYQQALGQGPQFIFQYYREEENGRGNFPPRFSGLQFPNYSSELNVNALELDDSALYLCASSFGLDTIQYFGAGTRLSVL.

The chain employs TRBV6-4 and TRBJ1-5; D remains unclear. The CDR3 length is 16 residues. Germline V gives CDR1 MRHNA, CDR2 SNTAGT. Trimming removed 0 bases at V and 5 bases at J, with 14 bases between. CDR3 in amino acids: CASSDSSNNPHQPQHF. Here the CDR3 DNA reads TGTGCCAGCAGTGACTCGAGTAACAATCCACATCAGCCCCAGCATTTT.

This clone was seen once. The rearrangement joins TRBV27 to TRBJ2-5; D gene ambiguous. Deletions cut 3 bases from V and 4 bases from J, with 18 bases between. This CDR3 spans 16 amino acids. CDR1 is MNHEY, CDR2 SMNVEV, per germline (reference sequence). In DNA form, the CDR3 reads TGTGCCAGCAGTTTCTTTCCGGCCGTCGACGTAGAGACCCAGTACTTC. This codes for CASSFFPAVDVETQYF.

V gene TRBV5-5 combines with J gene TRBJ1-1, with D uncertain. The CDR3 covers 12 residues. Looked up from germline, CDR1 is SGHKS and CDR2 is YYEKEE (reference sequence). Trimming cost V 4 bases and J 11 bases, with 15 bases left between them. Here the CDR3 reads CASSPRAGRAFF. The CDR3 DNA reads TGTGCCAGCAGCCCAAGAGCGGGGAGGGCTTTCTTT.

The genes are TRBV3-1 (or the pseudogene TRBV3-2) and TRBJ1-4, with D possibly TRBD1 on 5 matching bases. There are 15 residues in the CDR3. CDR1 is LGHDT, CDR2 YNNKEL, per germline (reference sequence). V shed 8 bases and J shed 2 bases, with 15 bases lying between them. The CDR3 here is CASQKFAGTNEKLFF. Here the CDR3 DNA reads TGTGCCAGCCAGAAATTTGCAGGGACTAATGAAAAACTGTTTTTT.

The chain has TRBV5-1 and TRBJ2-2; tentatively, D is TRBD1 (5 bases). The V end lost 2 bases, the J end lost 2 bases, and 13 bases lay between the germline ends. The CDR3 has 16 residues. The V gene's germline CDR1 is SGHRS and CDR2 YFSETQ. The CDR3: CASSLVQATNTGELFF. As DNA, the CDR3 is TGCGCCAGCAGCTTAGTACAGGCCACTAACACCGGGGAGCTGTTTTTT.